This record concerns one T cell receptor (beta chain) sequence. Its antigen remains unidentified. Indicated time point: newly diagnosed, previously untreated cHL patient sample. Germline loops: CDR1 LGHNA, CDR2 YSLEER. The V segment lost 4 bases and the J segment 1 base; nucleotides outside the gene matches: 7. The CDR3 runs 17 residues. This record belongs to a study of PD-1 blockade in classical Hodgkin lymphoma. Study results and caveats: Still unresolved is the cause of the repertoire differences, which may be disease activity or prior therapy. Before treatment, TCR diversity in newly diagnosed patients was reportedly lower than in healthy donors.

TCRdb keeps only in-frame clones here, not all; method: immunoSEQ multiplex PCR. The table includes roughly 77,000 clones, over 90% detected once. The sample taken for sequencing was peripheral blood mononuclear cells (PBMCs). The source of this sequence is a human donor with classical Hodgkin lymphoma. The gene calls are TRBV4-3 and TRBJ2-1, with TRBD2 matching over 10 bases. CDR3 amino acids: CASSPSLAGGSYNEQFF. CDR3 DNA: TGCGCCAGCAGCCCCTCCTTAGCGGGAGGATCCTACAATGAGCAGTTCTTC.